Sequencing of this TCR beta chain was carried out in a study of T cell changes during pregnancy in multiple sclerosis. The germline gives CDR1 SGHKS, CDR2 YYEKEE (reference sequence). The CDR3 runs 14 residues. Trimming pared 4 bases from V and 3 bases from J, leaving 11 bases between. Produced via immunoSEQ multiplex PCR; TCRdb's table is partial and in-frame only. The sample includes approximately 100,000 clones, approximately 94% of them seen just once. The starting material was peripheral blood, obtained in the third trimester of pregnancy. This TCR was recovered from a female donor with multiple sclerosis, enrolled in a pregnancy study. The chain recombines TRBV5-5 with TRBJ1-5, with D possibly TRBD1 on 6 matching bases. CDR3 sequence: CASSIWTDNQPQHF. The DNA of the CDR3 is TGTGCCAGCAGCATATGGACAGACAATCAGCCCCAGCATTTT.